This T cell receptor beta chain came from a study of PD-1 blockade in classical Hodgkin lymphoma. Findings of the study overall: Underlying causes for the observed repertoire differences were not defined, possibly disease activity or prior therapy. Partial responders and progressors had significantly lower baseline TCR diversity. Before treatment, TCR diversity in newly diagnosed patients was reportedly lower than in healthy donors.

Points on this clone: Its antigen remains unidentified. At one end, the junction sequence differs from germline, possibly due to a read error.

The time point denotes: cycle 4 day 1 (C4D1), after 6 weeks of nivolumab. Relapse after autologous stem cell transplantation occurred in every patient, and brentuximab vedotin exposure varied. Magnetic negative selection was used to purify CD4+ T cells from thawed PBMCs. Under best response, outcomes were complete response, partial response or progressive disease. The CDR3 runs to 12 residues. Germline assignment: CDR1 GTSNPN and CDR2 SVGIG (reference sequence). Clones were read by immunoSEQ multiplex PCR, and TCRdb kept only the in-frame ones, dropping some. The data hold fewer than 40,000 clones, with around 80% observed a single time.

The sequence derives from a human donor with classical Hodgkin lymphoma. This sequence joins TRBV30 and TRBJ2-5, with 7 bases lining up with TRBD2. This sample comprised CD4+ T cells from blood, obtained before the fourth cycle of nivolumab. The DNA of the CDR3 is TGTGCCTGGAGTGACTCCACCCGACGGGGGGACTTC. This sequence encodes CAWSDSTRRGDF.